This is a list of T cell receptor beta chains from one sample in a study of technical replicates of blood from a handful of donors. Sequencing was performed with immunoSEQ multiplex PCR; in TCRdb, only in-frame clones are kept and a portion is missing. The table records tens of thousands of clones, about 93% of them present only once. Sequenced input: T cells isolated from PBMCs. The receptors originated from a human donor in good health. CDR3s include the opening cysteine and the closing phenylalanine or tryptophan. Fields, in order: D gene, J gene, V gene, CDR3 length, clone size, CDR3 DNA, CDR3 protein. A D gene is named only where the DNA matches it firmly. Only some rows state a clone size, as once, few, many or a class for expanded clones.

NA,TRBJ1-1,TRBV6-5,15,NA,TGTGCCAGCAGTTACTCGAACAGCCTGAACACTGAAGCTTTCTTT,CASSYSNSLNTEAFF
NA,TRBJ2-1,TRBV10-3,13,NA,TGTGCCATCAGCGCAATCAGGGGTACTGAGCAGTTCTTC,CAISAIRGTEQFF
TRBD1,TRBJ1-4,TRBV12-5,17,NA,TGTGCTAGTGGTTCACCCCGGAATGACAGGGTTGACGAAAAACTGTTTTTT,CASGSPRNDRVDEKLFF
TRBD1,TRBJ2-7,TRBV12-5,13,few,TGTGCTAGTGGTTTGACTGACAGGGGATGGCAGTACTTC,CASGLTDRGWQYF
TRBD2,TRBJ2-2,TRBV9,17,NA,TGTGCCAGCAGCGTAGGACTAGCGGGCTTAATGGGCGGGGAGCTGTTTTTT,CASSVGLAGLMGGELFF
NA,TRBJ2-3,TRBV29-1,14,NA,TGCAGCGTTGCTGGGGACAAAAGCACAGATACGCAGTATTTT,CSVAGDKSTDTQYF
TRBD2,TRBJ2-3,TRBV6-5,15,NA,TGTGCCAGCAGTTCTCGACTAGCGGGGGGGGATACGCAGTATTTT,CASSSRLAGGDTQYF
NA,TRBJ2-1,TRBV10-2,18,NA,TGCGCCAGCAGTGAGTCTTATGTGGGCAGGCCCTCCTACAATGAGCAGTTCTTC,CASSESYVGRPSYNEQFF
NA,TRBJ1-2,TRBV10-3,15,NA,TGTGCCATCAGCAACCAATATGCGGGGACCTATGGCTACACCTTC,CAISNQYAGTYGYTF
NA,TRBJ2-7,TRBV11-3,13,NA,TGTGCCAGCAGCTTATCCCCCGGCTACGAGCAGTACTTC,CASSLSPGYEQYF
NA,TRBJ2-3,TRBV27,15,once,TGTGCCAGCAGTTTCGGACAGCCGAGCACAGATACGCAGTATTTT,CASSFGQPSTDTQYF
TRBD1,TRBJ2-7,TRBV19,17,NA,TGTGCCAGTAGGGACAACTCCGGGACAGGGGATATTTACGAGCAGTACTTC,CASRDNSGTGDIYEQYF
NA,TRBJ1-5,TRBV19,13,NA,TGTGCCAGTATGAGTTATAGCAATCAGCCCCAGCATTTT,CASMSYSNQPQHF
NA,TRBJ1-3,TRBV7-9,17,NA,TGTGCCAGCAGCTTAGTCCAAGACTCGCTCTCTGGAAACACCATATATTTT,CASSLVQDSLSGNTIYF
TRBD2,TRBJ2-1,TRBV2,15,NA,TGTGCCAGCAGGGAGGTAGCGGGGAGGGACAATGAGCAGTTCTTC,CASREVAGRDNEQFF
NA,TRBJ1-1,TRBV5-1,13,NA,TGCGCCAGCAGCTCCACACCGAACACTGAAGCTTTCTTT,CASSSTPNTEAFF
NA,TRBJ2-5,TRBV7-2,14,NA,TGTGCCAGCAGCTTGCGGGGGCACCGGGAGACCCAGTACTTC,CASSLRGHRETQYF
TRBD1,TRBJ2-3,TRBV7-9,19,NA,TGTGCCAGCAGCTTATATCTCACTCGTTGGACAGGGCCGGCAGATACGCAGTATTTT,CASSLYLTRWTGPADTQYF
NA,TRBJ1-1,TRBV6-1,15,once,TGTGCCAGCAGCCGCGGAGAGGGTCGGTGGACTGAAGCTTTCTTT,CASSRGEGRWTEAFF
TRBD1,TRBJ1-3,TRBV28,16,NA,TGTGCCAGCAGTCCGGGGGGACAGGGGATTGGAAACACCATATATTTT,CASSPGGQGIGNTIYF
NA,TRBJ1-1,TRBV27,8,NA,TGTTATAACACTGAAGCTTTCTTT,CYNTEAFF
NA,TRBJ1-2,TRBV19,15,NA,TGTGCCAGTACCTCGAGGGCGGGAAAGGACTATGGCTACACCTTC,CASTSRAGKDYGYTF
TRBD1,TRBJ1-1,TRBV4-1,18,NA,TGCGCCAGCAGCCAGGCCCCCCCCGAGACAGGGGATTTCACTGAAGCTTTCTTT,CASSQAPPETGDFTEAFF
TRBD1,TRBJ2-1,TRBV6-6,16,NA,TGTGCCAGCAGTTATTCTACAGGGGTATCCTACAATGAGCAGTTCTTC,CASSYSTGVSYNEQFF
NA,TRBJ1-1,TRBV19,16,NA,TGTGCCAGTAGTCCCCCTGACGATGAGGAGTTGACTGAAGCTTTCTTT,CASSPPDDEELTEAFF
NA,TRBJ1-1,TRBV19,16,NA,TGTGCCAGTATTCCGACGGGGGTAGGGTCGGACACTGAAGCTTTCTTT,CASIPTGVGSDTEAFF
TRBD2,TRBJ2-1,TRBV28,15,NA,TGTGCCAGCACAAAAGACTATAAGGGAGGGGATGAGCAGTTCTTC,CASTKDYKGGDEQFF
NA,TRBJ1-4,TRBV5-4,14,NA,TGTGCCAGCAGCTTGGACAGGGACGGTGAAAAACTGTTTTTT,CASSLDRDGEKLFF
NA,TRBJ2-1,TRBV10-1,12,NA,TGCGCCAGAACTAGGGAGGAAAATGAGCAGTTCTTC,CARTREENEQFF
TRBD2,TRBJ2-3,TRBV4-1,16,NA,TGCGCCAGCAGCCAAGACGCTAGCGGGGGCGCAGATACGCAGTATTTT,CASSQDASGGADTQYF
NA,TRBJ2-2,TRBV15,13,NA,TGTGCCACCAGGACAGAGAACACCGGGGAGCTGTTTTTT,CATRTENTGELFF
NA,TRBJ1-1,TRBV15,13,NA,TGTGCCACCAGCAGGACAGAAAACACTGAAGCTTTCTTT,CATSRTENTEAFF
NA,TRBJ2-3,TRBV6-5,13,NA,TGTGCCAGCAGTTACGTGGGCGCAGATACGCAGTATTTT,CASSYVGADTQYF